These 15 T cell receptor beta chains originate from one sample sequenced in a study of blood T cell repertoires in COVID-19. Method: immunoSEQ multiplex PCR; TCRdb's copy keeps in-frame clones and lacks some. Among hundreds of thousands of clones listed, less than 90% were seen once. The sequencing sample was made of PBMCs or T cells enriched from blood (not recorded which). All receptors derive from a woman in her 30s who had recovered from COVID-19.

This clone was recorded a few times. J is TRBJ2-1 and V is TRBV5-1; 11 bases align to TRBD2. The V and J ends lost 0 bases and 3 bases, in that order; junction bases with no gene match: 2. This CDR3 spans 16 amino acids. CDR1 and CDR2 from the germline V gene are SGHRS and YFSETQ. The CDR3 DNA is TGCGCCAGCAGCTTGGGGGGACTAGCGGTCTACAATGAGCAGTTCTTC. Translation gives CASSLGGLAVYNEQFF.

This clone has a handful of counts. The gene calls are TRBV4-1 and TRBJ2-7; 10 nucleotides align to TRBD2. This CDR3 is 16 amino acids long. Germline CDR1 is MGHRA and CDR2 is YSYEKL. V trimming: 0 bases; J trimming: 2 bases; junction bases outside the gene matches: 4. In nucleotides, the CDR3 is TGCGCCAGCAGCCAAGACGACCTAGCGGGAGCCTACGAGCAGTACTTC. Translation gives CASSQDDLAGAYEQYF.

V is TRBV19 and J is TRBJ1-5, with D unclear. The V end lost 6 bases, the J end lost 0 bases, and 12 bases lay between the germline ends. The length of the CDR3 is 15 residues. The germline V gene encodes CDR1 LNHDA and CDR2 SQIVND (reference sequence). The CDR3 loop reads CASRFQTLSNQPQHF. The CDR3 coding sequence is TGTGCCAGTAGGTTTCAGACTCTTAGCAATCAGCCCCAGCATTTT.

This chain uses TRBV7-2 with TRBJ2-1, with D uncertain. Trimming pared 2 bases from V and 10 bases from J, leaving 12 bases between. In germline, CDR1 is SGHTA, CDR2 FQGNSA. The CDR3 has 13 amino acids. CDR3 nucleotide sequence: TGTGCCAGCAGCTTAACTCGGAGCGAAGAGCAGTTCTTC. Its translation is CASSLTRSEEQFF.

This rearrangement joins TRBV7-2 to TRBJ1-2; D gene ambiguous. Trimming removed 1 base from V and 6 bases from J, with 12 bases in between. The CDR3 sequence is 14 residues long. Germline CDR1 is SGHTA and CDR2 is FQGNSA. As DNA, the CDR3 is TGTGCCAGCAGCTTAGGTTACCGCGGGGATGGCTACACCTTC. It encodes CASSLGYRGDGYTF.

This clone has a single count. The chain couples TRBV5-5 to TRBJ2-2, with 9 bases matching TRBD1. The V and J ends lost 4 bases and 3 bases, in that order; junction bases with no gene match: 4. Germline values: CDR1 SGHKS, CDR2 YYEKEE (reference sequence). The length of the CDR3 is 15 residues. The CDR3 nucleotides read TGTGCCAGCAGCCAGGGACAGGGCGACACCGGGGAGCTGTTTTTT. It is translated as CASSQGQGDTGELFF. Together with reference TRBV5-5 and TRBJ2-2, the CDR3 gives the full variable domain: DAGVTQSPTHLIKTRGQQVTLRCSPISGHKSVSWYQQVLGQGPQFIFQYYEKEERGRGNFPDRFSARQFPNYSSELNVNALLLGDSALYLCASSQGQGDTGELFFGEGSRLTVL.

The J gene is TRBJ1-1, the V gene TRBV9; TRBD1 is a possible D gene (5 bases). Trimming removed 4 bases from V and 4 bases from J, with 14 bases in between. The CDR3 consists of 14 residues. Germline CDR1 reads SGDLS; CDR2 reads YYNGEE. The CDR3 region is CASSPRTGPTEAFF. The CDR3 nucleotides read TGTGCCAGCAGCCCCCGAACAGGACCCACTGAAGCTTTCTTT.

The J gene is TRBJ1-4, the V gene TRBV23-1; the D gene is possibly TRBD1 (5 bases). TRBV23-1 is recorded as an ORF, its role being uncertain. This CDR3 has 15 amino acids. The ends were cut back, 4 bases at V and 7 bases at J, with 16 bases in the middle. CDR3 sequence reads: CASSPGTVRSEKLFF. For the CDR3, the DNA is TGCGCCAGCAGTCCGGGGACTGTCAGGAGTGAAAAACTGTTTTTT.

A few counts support this clone. The chain employs TRBV5-5 and TRBJ1-1; TRBD1 might be the D (5 bases). Trimming removed 2 bases at V and 4 bases at J, with 12 bases between. Looked up from germline, CDR1 is SGHKS and CDR2 is YYEKEE (reference sequence). The CDR3 loop spans 14 amino acids. The chain's CDR3 is CASSLSGTGTEAFF. In DNA form, the CDR3 reads TGTGCCAGCAGCTTATCCGGGACTGGCACTGAAGCTTTCTTT.

This clone has just one count. The chain links TRBV9 to TRBJ1-3; weak D call: TRBD1 (5 bases). Germline-derived CDR1 and CDR2 are SGDLS and YYNGEE. The CDR3 extends over 13 amino acids. Trimming pared 2 bases from V and 6 bases from J, leaving 9 bases between. DNA for the CDR3: TGTGCCAGCAGCGTCGCGGGGGAAAACACCATATATTTT. It encodes CASSVAGENTIYF.

V and J are TRBV6-6 and TRBJ1-3; D possibly corresponds to TRBD1 (6 bases). CDR3 length equals 16 residues. Germline CDR1 is MNHNY and CDR2 is SVGAGI (reference sequence). Between the trimmed V and J ends, which lost 6 bases and 0 bases, there was a span of 15 bases. The CDR3 nucleotides are TGTGCCAGCAGCCAGCAGGGGATCCACTCTGGAAACACCATATATTTT. Protein sequence: CASSQQGIHSGNTIYF.

In this sample, this clone turned up once. V and J are TRBV6-6 and TRBJ1-1; 8 positions agree with TRBD1. V gave up 5 bases and J gave up 1 base; unmatched junction bases: 12. Per germline, CDR1 MNHNY and CDR2 SVGAGI (reference sequence). The CDR3 has 17 amino acids. The CDR3 DNA reads TGTGCCAGCAGTCTGGGGACAGGTCATTCCCCGAACACTGAAGCTTTCTTT. Residues: CASSLGTGHSPNTEAFF.

The chain uses TRBV29-1 and TRBJ2-1; 13 bases map to TRBD2. This CDR3 spans 15 amino acids. Germline V CDR1 and CDR2: SQVTM, ANQGSEA. With V trimmed by 4 bases and J by 4 bases, 4 bases remained unmatched. CDR3 DNA: TGCAGCGTTGGGGTACTAGCGGGAGGGTACAATGAGCAGTTCTTC. It is translated as CSVGVLAGGYNEQFF.

The J gene is TRBJ1-5, the V gene TRBV11-3, with 8 bases matching TRBD1. Trimming removed 1 base from V and 4 bases from J; junction bases left unmatched: 9. The CDR3 runs to 17 residues. Germline V gene data show CDR1 as SGHNT and CDR2 as YENEEA. The CDR3 reads CASSLARAGGNNQPQHF. The CDR3 DNA sequence: TGTGCCAGCAGCTTAGCCCGGGCAGGGGGCAATAATCAGCCCCAGCATTTT.

This chain links TRBV12-3 or TRBV12-4 with TRBJ1-1; D is unresolved. V was pared by 5 bases and J by 4 bases, with 8 bases between. This CDR3 comprises 12 residues. CDR3 protein: CASSPTATEAFF. The CDR3 coding sequence is TGTGCCAGCAGTCCGACTGCCACTGAAGCTTTCTTT.